This T cell receptor (beta chain) comes out of a study of PD-1 blockade in classical Hodgkin lymphoma. Specified time point: cycle 4 day 1 (C4D1), after more than 5 weeks of nivolumab. Following autologous stem cell transplantation, relapse occurred in every patient, and exposure to brentuximab vedotin varied. Each best response was a complete response, a partial response or progressive disease. In regard to this clone: Antigen specificity is unknown.

Germline V lookup: CDR1 MNHEY, CDR2 SMNVEV (reference sequence). This CDR3 is built from 17 residues. V shed 1 base and J 2 bases; nucleotides not matched to a gene: 5. The study, taken as a whole, reports: Researchers reported that CD4+ TCR diversity, though not CD8+, rose significantly by C4D1.

Only in-frame clones appear in the TCRdb table, and some are missing; sequencing was by immunoSEQ multiplex PCR. Counted here are some 100,000 clones, about 93% occurring once; the ten biggest clones make up approximately 2%. V and J are TRBV27 and TRBJ2-1, with 10 bases aligning to TRBD1. This sample comprised peripheral blood mononuclear cells (PBMCs), obtained before the fourth cycle of nivolumab. The source of this sequence is a human donor with classical Hodgkin lymphoma. CDR3 protein: CASSLYRDRGTYNEQFF. The CDR3 bases are TGTGCCAGCAGTTTATACCGGGACAGGGGAACCTACAATGAGCAGTTCTTC.